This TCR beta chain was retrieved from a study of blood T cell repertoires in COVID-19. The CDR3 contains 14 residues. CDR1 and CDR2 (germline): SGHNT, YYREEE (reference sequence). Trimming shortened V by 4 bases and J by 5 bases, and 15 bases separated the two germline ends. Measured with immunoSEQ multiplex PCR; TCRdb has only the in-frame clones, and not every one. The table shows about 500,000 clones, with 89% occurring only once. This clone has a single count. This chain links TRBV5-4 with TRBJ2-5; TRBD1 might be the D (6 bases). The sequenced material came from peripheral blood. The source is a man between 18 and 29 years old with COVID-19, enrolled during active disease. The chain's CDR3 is CASSAKQGEETQYF. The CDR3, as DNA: TGTGCCAGCAGCGCCAAACAGGGAGAGGAGACCCAGTACTTC. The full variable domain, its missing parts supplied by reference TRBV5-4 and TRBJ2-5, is ETGVTQSPTHLIKTRGQQVTLRCSSQSGHNTVSWYQQALGQGPQFIFQYYREEENGRGNFPPRFSGLQFPNYSSELNVNALELDDSALYLCASSAKQGEETQYFGPGTRLLVL.